This is a list of T cell receptor beta chains from one sample in a study of blood T cell repertoires in COVID-19. Using immunoSEQ multiplex PCR, the repertoire was profiled, and TCRdb retains in-frame clones only, with some absent. The sample has about 200,000 clones, around 82% seen once. The sequenced sample consisted of PBMCs or T cells enriched from blood (not recorded which). The receptor set was obtained from an older woman with acute COVID-19. The CDR3 runs from the conserved cysteine through the conserved F or W. The D gene is left open where the match is weak. Size values are once, few and many counts, or a class for expanded clones, and some rows have none.

>-|TRBJ1-2|TRBV29-1|12|TRBD1
TGCAGCGGTGGACAGGATAACTATGGCTACACCTTC
CSGGQDNYGYTF
>-|TRBJ2-7|TRBV23-1|14|TRBD2
TGCGCCAGCAGGGCCGGGACTATTGCCTACGAGCAGTACTTC
CASRAGTIAYEQYF
>many|TRBJ2-1|TRBV14|14|-
TGTGCCAGCAGCCTTATGACAGCCTACAATGAGCAGTTCTTC
CASSLMTAYNEQFF
>-|TRBJ1-6|TRBV27|14|-
TGTGCCAGCAGGTTCGGACAGAGCAATTCACCCCTCCACTTT
CASRFGQSNSPLHF
>-|TRBJ1-6|TRBV19|16|-
TGTGCCAGTAGTGGAGCCCTGGCACTACTAAATTCACCCCTCCACTTT
CASSGALALLNSPLHF
>-|TRBJ1-4|TRBV28|14|-
TGTGCCAGCAGTACCGGTGGGGCAGCAGGAAAACTGTTTTTT
CASSTGGAAGKLFF
>-|TRBJ1-5|TRBV19|14|-
TGTGCCAGTAGAGGAGGGAGGAGCAATCAGCCCCAGCATTTT
CASRGGRSNQPQHF
>-|TRBJ2-4|TRBV19|19|TRBD2
TGTGCCAGTTCGCGGCGGGGGACTAGCGGGTCCCAGACCAAAAACATTCAGTACTTC
CASSRRGTSGSQTKNIQYF
>-|TRBJ1-5|TRBV10-2|14|-
TGCGCCAGCAGGGACAGCGGGAATAATCAGCCCCAGCATTTT
CASRDSGNNQPQHF
>-|TRBJ1-4|TRBV9|15|-
TGTGCCAGCAGCGTAGAAGGGAGGTATCCGGAAAAACTGTTTTTT
CASSVEGRYPEKLFF
>-|TRBJ2-1|TRBV5-4|16|-
TGTGCCAGCAGCTTGGGGGCGGGGAGGTCCTACAATGAGCAGTTCTTC
CASSLGAGRSYNEQFF
>-|TRBJ2-3|TRBV4-3|16|TRBD2
TGCGCCAGCAGCCAGGCTAGCGGGGTTAGCACAGATACGCAGTATTTT
CASSQASGVSTDTQYF
>-|TRBJ1-1|TRBV9|14|-
TGTGCCAGCAGCCTTCAGCCCGGAGGGACTGAAGCTTTCTTT
CASSLQPGGTEAFF
>-|TRBJ1-4|TRBV15|16|TRBD1
TGTGCCACCAGCAGAGATACGGGACAGGGCGACGAAAAACTGTTTTTT
CATSRDTGQGDEKLFF
>-|TRBJ2-1|TRBV5-1|14|TRBD1
TGCGCCAGCAGCTTTGGGACAGGGGACAATGAGCAGTTCTTC
CASSFGTGDNEQFF
>many|TRBJ2-5|TRBV11-2|15|TRBD1
TGTGCCAGCAGCTCACAAGACAGGGGCTCCGTGGCCCAGTACTTC
CASSSQDRGSVAQYF
>-|TRBJ2-3|TRBV27|14|-
TGTGCCAGCAGATCAGCGGTCCCAAGGGATACGCAGTATTTT
CASRSAVPRDTQYF
>-|TRBJ2-2|TRBV23-1|18|-
TGCGCCAGCAGTCCGCCCGGGGGACCCCTGGGATCCACCGGGGAGCTGTTTTTT
CASSPPGGPLGSTGELFF
>-|TRBJ1-3|TRBV7-9|15|TRBD1
TGTGCCAGCAGCCGACAGGGGGCAGTTTCGGACACCATATATTTT
CASSRQGAVSDTIYF
>-|TRBJ2-2|TRBV30|14|-
TGTGCCTGGATAGAGCGGACCTACACCGGGGAGCTGTTTTTT
CAWIERTYTGELFF
>-|TRBJ1-2|TRBV19|15|-
TGTGCCAGTAGTATAGAGGCAGGGTACAACTATGGCTACACCTTC
CASSIEAGYNYGYTF
>-|TRBJ2-7|TRBV15|15|TRBD1
TGTGCCACCAGCAGAGAAGGGACAGGGGTGGACGAGCAGTACTTC
CATSREGTGVDEQYF
>once|TRBJ2-4|TRBV19|17|-
TGTGCCAGTAATAGGGCAGCCGCCCGAGGGGCCAAAAACATTCAGTACTTC
CASNRAAARGAKNIQYF
>-|TRBJ1-3|TRBV9|16|TRBD1
TGTGCCAGCAGCGTAGAGAAGGGGGCGAGTGGAAACACCATATATTTT
CASSVEKGASGNTIYF
>-|TRBJ2-6|TRBV19|17|TRBD1
TGTGCCAGTAGACACCGGGACAGGGGGCCTGGGGCCAACGTCCTGACTTTC
CASRHRDRGPGANVLTF
>-|TRBJ1-1|TRBV6-5|14|-
TGTGCCAGCAGCATTAACGCAGGGGAGACTGAAGCTTTCTTT
CASSINAGETEAFF
>-|TRBJ2-1|TRBV7-9|16|TRBD2
TGTGCCAGCAGCTTAGGGACCGGGAGGATACCAAATGAGCAGTTCTTC
CASSLGTGRIPNEQFF
>few|TRBJ2-1|TRBV4-2|13|-
TGTGCCAGCAGCCAAGAACGCGGAGATGAGCAGTTCTTC
CASSQERGDEQFF
>few|TRBJ2-2|TRBV5-1|18|TRBD2
TGCGCCAGCAGGCCGGCTAGCGGGAGGGCCGTTGGAACCGGGGAGCTGTTTTTT
CASRPASGRAVGTGELFF
>-|TRBJ2-2|TRBV12-3/TRBV12-4|13|-
TGTGCCAGCAGTTTAACGGGGATCGGGGAGCTGTTTTTT
CASSLTGIGELFF
>-|TRBJ1-4|TRBV9|15|-
TGTGCCAGCAGCGTAGGGCCTTCAACTAATGAAAAACTGTTTTTT
CASSVGPSTNEKLFF
>few|TRBJ1-1|TRBV5-1|14|-
TGCGCCAGCAGCTTCGGACAGACCTACACTGAAGCTTTCTTT
CASSFGQTYTEAFF
>-|TRBJ1-2|TRBV24-1|12|-
TGTGCCACCAGTGGTTCAGGGGAGTTTTACACCTTC
CATSGSGEFYTF
>-|TRBJ2-7|TRBV13|15|-
TGTGCCAGCAGCGCCCCCGGGGAGAGCTCCTACGAGCAGTACTTC
CASSAPGESSYEQYF
>-|TRBJ2-4|TRBV6-1|14|-
TGTGCCAGCAGTGAAAGACAAACCAAAAACATTCAGTACTTC
CASSERQTKNIQYF
>-|TRBJ1-2|TRBV9|15|TRBD1
TGTGCCAGCAGCGTAGGAGGGACAGCTAACTATGGCTACACCTTC
CASSVGGTANYGYTF
>-|TRBJ1-1|TRBV28|15|TRBD1
TGTGCCAGCCGGGACAGGGAAATTATGCACACTGAAGCTTTCTTT
CASRDREIMHTEAFF
>-|TRBJ2-6|TRBV7-8|18|TRBD1
TGTGCCAGCAGCCCGGTGGGACAGGGGGCGCATGGGGCCAACGTCCTGACTTTC
CASSPVGQGAHGANVLTF
>-|TRBJ1-2|TRBV19|15|-
TGTGCCAGTAGTATAGACCCCACAGGGAACTATGGCTACACCTTC
CASSIDPTGNYGYTF
>once|TRBJ2-1|TRBV6-5|14|TRBD2
TGTGCCAGCATGGGACTATTGGGATACAATGAGCAGTTCTTC
CASMGLLGYNEQFF
>-|TRBJ2-1|TRBV5-6|15|-
TGTGCCAGCAGCTGGGGGCGCGGTAGATACAATGAGCAGTTCTTC
CASSWGRGRYNEQFF
>-|TRBJ2-2|TRBV3-1/TRBV3-2|14|-
TGTGCCAGCAGCCGCGGGACAGACACCGGGGAGCTGTTTTTT
CASSRGTDTGELFF
>-|TRBJ2-3|TRBV4-3|15|-
TGCGCCAGCAGCCTAACGAGGGCGCGGAAAGATACGCAGTATTTT
CASSLTRARKDTQYF
>-|TRBJ2-1|TRBV29-1|14|TRBD2
TGCAGCGTTGAAAACCCCGGGACTATCAATGAGCAGTTCTTC
CSVENPGTINEQFF
>-|TRBJ2-7|TRBV20-1|10|-
TGCAGTGCTTGGGGGCGGGAGCAGTACTTC
CSAWGREQYF
>-|TRBJ2-3|TRBV28|16|TRBD2
TGTGCCAGCAGCTTTGCGGCGGGGGACCTCACAGATACGCAGTATTTT
CASSFAAGDLTDTQYF
>-|TRBJ1-5|TRBV7-2|16|-
TGTGCCAGCAGCCCCACGGGACTCAATAGCAATCAGCCCCAGCATTTT
CASSPTGLNSNQPQHF
>-|TRBJ1-5|TRBV6-2/TRBV6-3|15|-
TGTGCCAGCAGCACAGGGTTCAGGGGCAATCAGCCCCAGCATTTT
CASSTGFRGNQPQHF
>-|TRBJ1-5|TRBV10-3|14|-
TGTGCCATCAGTGAGAAGGGGGATTTTCAGCCCCAGCATTTT
CAISEKGDFQPQHF
>-|TRBJ2-1|TRBV2|14|-
TGTGCCAGCGGCTCTCGGAGCTCCTACAATGAGCAGTTCTTC
CASGSRSSYNEQFF